The rows below give T cell receptor beta chains drawn from one sample of a study of PD-1 blockade in mismatch repair-deficient tumors. Libraries were prepared by immunoSEQ multiplex PCR; TCRdb keeps only in-frame clonotypes and omits some of them. Found here are 15,000 or so clones, approximately 81% of them singletons; the top ten hold 17%. The material was PBMCs, obtained before pembrolizumab treatment. These receptors originate from an adult with mismatch repair-deficient cancer. Both conserved end residues are part of each CDR3. The D gene is left open where the match is weak. Clone size is shown for a subset of rows, as once, few, many or a class of expanded clone.

TRBJ1-4 | . | TRBV4-1 | once | CASSQANLGFSTNEKLFF | TGCGCCAGCAGCCAAGCTAACTTAGGGTTTTCTACTAATGAAAAACTGTTTTTT
TRBJ2-6 | . | TRBV6-4 | . | CASSDSDSSGANVLTF | TGTGCCAGCAGTGACTCGGACAGCTCTGGGGCCAACGTCCTGACTTTC
TRBJ2-7 | . | TRBV5-6 | . | CASSLGFYEQYF | TGTGCCAGCAGCTTGGGGTTTTACGAGCAGTACTTC
TRBJ2-7 | TRBD1 | TRBV28 | . | CASRHRQGLEQYF | TGTGCCAGCAGACATCGACAGGGCCTGGAGCAGTACTTC
TRBJ2-2 | TRBD1 | TRBV7-2 | once | CASSTHSGTGTGELFF | TGTGCCAGCAGCACACACTCCGGGACAGGGACCGGGGAGCTGTTTTTT
TRBJ2-3 | TRBD2 | TRBV19 | . | CASSPRRTSGSTDTQYF | TGTGCCAGTAGTCCAAGACGGACTAGCGGGAGCACAGATACGCAGTATTTT
TRBJ2-6 | TRBD2 | TRBV29-1 | . | CSVVLAGLSGANVLTF | TGCAGCGTTGTACTAGCGGGCCTCTCTGGGGCCAACGTCCTGACTTTC
TRBJ1-2 | . | TRBV18 | . | CASSSDGANYGYTF | TGTGCCAGCTCTTCGGACGGAGCTAACTATGGCTACACCTTC
TRBJ1-2 | . | TRBV10-3 | few | CAISRTDSNYGYTF | TGTGCCATCAGCCGAACCGACTCTAACTATGGCTACACCTTC
TRBJ2-7 | . | TRBV6-6 | . | CASGLTLGYEQYF | TGTGCCTCCGGGCTCACACTCGGATACGAGCAGTACTTC
TRBJ2-3 | . | TRBV2 | . | CASSESVITDTQYF | TGTGCCAGCAGTGAGTCGGTGATCACAGATACGCAGTATTTT
TRBJ1-2 | . | TRBV19 | . | CATRTGLGYTF | TGTGCCACCAGGACCGGGCTTGGCTACACCTTC
TRBJ2-7 | . | TRBV7-2 | . | CASSFTTANYEQYF | TGTGCCAGCAGCTTCACGACAGCTAACTACGAGCAGTACTTC
TRBJ1-1 | . | TRBV4-3 | . | CASSRGRGAFF | TGCGCCAGCAGCCGAGGTAGAGGAGCTTTCTTT
TRBJ1-1 | TRBD1 | TRBV5-1 | . | CASRPTGATEAFF | TGCGCCAGCAGACCCACAGGGGCCACTGAAGCTTTCTTT
TRBJ1-5 | . | TRBV4-1 | once | CASSSREVNQPQHF | TGCGCCAGCAGCTCCCGGGAAGTCAATCAGCCCCAGCATTTT
TRBJ2-7 | TRBD2 | TRBV6-6 | . | CASSPGTSGYRYEQYF | TGTGCCAGCAGTCCAGGGACTAGCGGGTACCGGTACGAGCAGTACTTC
TRBJ1-1 | . | TRBV6-6 | . | CASSRPDTEAFF | TGTGCCAGCAGTCGACCTGACACTGAAGCTTTCTTT
TRBJ2-6 | . | TRBV4-3 | . | CASSQDRPSGANVLTF | TGCGCCAGCAGCCAAGATCGGCCCTCTGGGGCCAACGTCCTGACTTTC
TRBJ2-1 | TRBD2 | TRBV6-5 | . | CASRGTTGLQQFF | TGTGCCAGCCGGGGGACTACCGGATTACAACAGTTCTTC
TRBJ1-2 | . | TRBV6-6 | few | CAIATGRGYTF | TGTGCCATCGCTACAGGGAGGGGCTACACCTTC
TRBJ1-3 | TRBD1 | TRBV11-3 | . | CASSPGGNGQATGNTIYF | TGTGCCAGCAGCCCAGGGGGAAATGGACAGGCAACAGGAAACACCATATATTTT
TRBJ2-3 | TRBD1 | TRBV6-6 | . | CASRSQGEWADTQYF | TGTGCCAGCAGAAGCCAGGGGGAATGGGCAGATACGCAGTATTTT